The source of this TCR beta chain is a study of identical twins. Study-wide results and limits: For cord blood, abundant beta clonotypes had fewer insertions, unlike memory repertoires, which showed none.

This CDR3 is built from 13 residues. V was clipped by 11 bases and J by 7 bases, with 20 bases between them. Comments on this clonotype: Its antigen is unidentified.

cDNA molecules carried unique molecular identifiers, and template switching added a universal primer site. Each CDR3 protein gets one entry after TCRdb re-called the 5' RACE reads with MiXCR. This table has about 720,000 distinct CDR3 sequences, 15% to 20% appearing once. These same data were also listed under a study on T cells expressing NK-cell markers. That report adds: The contribution of dominant NKG2C+ clonotypes to CD8+ T cells in several donors was roughly 1.0-7.5%.

The sequencing sample was made of PBMCs. The V and J genes are TRBV12-3 or TRBV12-4 and TRBJ2-5, with D perhaps TRBD1 or TRBD2 (6 bases each). This sequence originates from a young woman in good health. CDR3 nucleotides: TGTGCCGGAAGGGGGGACTCGACGGGGACCCAGTACTTC. This gives the protein CAGRGDSTGTQYF.